A selection of T cell receptor beta chains follows, all from one sample in a study of blood T cell repertoires in COVID-19. TCRdb's copy holds only in-frame clones and misses some; the assay was immunoSEQ multiplex PCR. The repertoire holds under 300,000 clones, with 80% to 95% as singletons. The sequencing sample was made of PBMCs or T cells enriched from blood (not recorded which). These receptors were collected from a woman aged 18-29 years who had recovered from COVID-19. CDR3s include the opening cysteine and the closing phenylalanine or tryptophan. A D gene is named only where the DNA matches it firmly. The size entry is marked missing in some rows and otherwise reads once, few, many or a size class.

d_call clone_size j_call v_call cdr3_nt cdr3_aa
TRBD1 NA TRBJ1-1 TRBV7-9 TGTGCCAGCAGCTTCACTGTGGGACAGGGGCTCACTGAAGCTTTCTTT CASSFTVGQGLTEAFF
NA NA TRBJ1-1 TRBV19 TGTGCCAGTAGTATAGATGAGGGCAGGGGTTTCGCTGAAGCTTTCTTT CASSIDEGRGFAEAFF
NA NA TRBJ1-5 TRBV27 TGTGCCAGCAGGGCCCGGCCCGGAGGCCAGCCCCAGCATTTT CASRARPGGQPQHF
TRBD1 once TRBJ2-5 TRBV10-1 TGCGCCAGCAGCTCCGGACAGGGGAGGGATCCCCAAGAGACCCAGTACTTC CASSSGQGRDPQETQYF
TRBD2 NA TRBJ2-2 TRBV27 TGTGCCAGCAGTTTCCGGGGACTAGCGGGAGGGCCACGTACCGGGGAGCTGTTTTTT CASSFRGLAGGPRTGELFF
NA NA TRBJ1-2 TRBV6-2/TRBV6-3 TGTGCCAGCAGTTACTACCACACTACCGATTATGGCTACACCTTC CASSYYHTTDYGYTF
TRBD1 once TRBJ1-1 TRBV6-2/TRBV6-3 TGTGCCAGCACCCCGAGGGACAGCAAACCTGAAGCTTTCTTT CASTPRDSKPEAFF
NA NA TRBJ1-2 TRBV4-2 TGTGCCAGCAGCCAAGAGGAGGGGGGGCATCCCAGGGGCTACACCTTC CASSQEEGGHPRGYTF
NA NA TRBJ2-2 TRBV21-1 TGTGCCAGCAGCAACGGGGGGGCGCAGGACACCGGGGAGCTGTTTTTT CASSNGGAQDTGELFF
NA NA TRBJ1-2 TRBV15 TGTGCCACCAGCAGAGATCAGGGGAGAGGGGGCTACACCTTC CATSRDQGRGGYTF
TRBD1 NA TRBJ1-2 TRBV18 TGTGCCAGCTCATCCGGGACAGGGTCCTATGGCTACACCTTC CASSSGTGSYGYTF
TRBD1 NA TRBJ1-1 TRBV5-6 TGTGCCAGCAGCTTGGGGGCAGGGGGCAACACTGAAGCTTTCTTT CASSLGAGGNTEAFF
NA NA TRBJ2-4 TRBV5-4 TGTGCCAGCAGCAGCCGGGATAAAAACATTCAGTACTTC CASSSRDKNIQYF
TRBD1 NA TRBJ1-5 TRBV6-2/TRBV6-3 TGTGCCAGCAGTTTCGGACAGGGTGGTGGTCAGCCCCAGCATTTT CASSFGQGGGQPQHF
NA NA TRBJ2-2 TRBV9 TGTGCCAGCAGCGTAGTAGGGGCCCTACGCGGCGGGGAGCTGTTTTTT CASSVVGALRGGELFF
NA NA TRBJ1-1 TRBV4-2 TGTGCCAGCAGAGCGGACCGCCAAGCTTTCTTT CASRADRQAFF
NA NA TRBJ2-5 TRBV18 TGTGCCAGCTCACCCCGTAGCGAGGGACAAGAGACCCAGTACTTC CASSPRSEGQETQYF
NA once TRBJ1-2 TRBV5-1 TGCGCCAGCAGCCCCTCGGGGGACTATGGCTACACCTTC CASSPSGDYGYTF
NA NA TRBJ1-5 TRBV6-6 TGTGCCAGCGAAAGGAGGACGGGAAATTATCAGCCCCAGCATTTT CASERRTGNYQPQHF
TRBD2 NA TRBJ2-5 TRBV4-1 TGCGCCAGCAGCCAAGATCGCAGGCTAGCGGGAGAGGAGGCCCAGTACTTC CASSQDRRLAGEEAQYF
NA few TRBJ1-1 TRBV7-9 TGTGCCAGCAGCTTAGGACAGCAGAACACTGAAGCTTTCTTT CASSLGQQNTEAFF
TRBD2 NA TRBJ2-2 TRBV7-2 TGTGCCAGCACGGGCGGGGGGGCTTCAAACACCGGGGAGCTGTTTTTT CASTGGGASNTGELFF
NA NA TRBJ2-1 TRBV27 TGTGCCAGCAGTTTGACGGACAGCTCCTACAATGAGCAGTTCTTC CASSLTDSSYNEQFF
TRBD2 NA TRBJ2-1 TRBV6-1 TGTGCCAGCAGTGAAGCGCGGACTAGCGGGACGTACAATGAGCAGTTCTTC CASSEARTSGTYNEQFF
TRBD1 NA TRBJ2-3 TRBV4-1 TGCGCCAGCAGCCAAGTTTGGGGACAGGGCCGCACAGATACGCAGTATTTT CASSQVWGQGRTDTQYF
NA NA TRBJ1-2 TRBV18 TGTGCCAGCTCACCATCTCGGGGGTCGGGCTACACCTTC CASSPSRGSGYTF
TRBD1 NA TRBJ1-5 TRBV7-9 TGTGCCAGCAGCCCGGGGACAGCTAGCAATCAGCCCCAGCATTTT CASSPGTASNQPQHF
TRBD1 NA TRBJ2-5 TRBV18 TGTGCCAGCTCACTTACCGACAGGGGGCGAGGAGAGACCCAGTACTTC CASSLTDRGRGETQYF
NA NA TRBJ1-2 TRBV7-3 TGTGCCAGCAGCTTAAATTCTGTTGATGGCTACACCTTC CASSLNSVDGYTF
TRBD1 NA TRBJ1-1 TRBV5-1 TGCGCCAGCAGCTTGGGACAGGGCCGGGTAACTGAAGCTTTCTTT CASSLGQGRVTEAFF
NA NA TRBJ1-1 TRBV5-6 TGTGCCAGCAGCCTGGGACCACGCCCGGGGACTGAAGCTTTCTTT CASSLGPRPGTEAFF
NA NA TRBJ1-3 TRBV3-1/TRBV3-2 TGTGCCAGCAGCCACCCTGACAGCTCTTCGCGTGTTGGAAACACCATATATTTT CASSHPDSSSRVGNTIYF
TRBD2 NA TRBJ2-5 TRBV5-1 TGCGCCAGCCGCCCTAGCGGGGGGGCGCAGACCCAGTACTTC CASRPSGGAQTQYF
TRBD1 NA TRBJ1-5 TRBV5-4 TGTGCCAGCAGTTACCAGGGGGCGAGTCAGCCCCAGCATTTT CASSYQGASQPQHF
NA NA TRBJ1-1 TRBV12-5 TGTGCTAGTGGTTTGGGGGGGCACACTGAAGCTTTCTTT CASGLGGHTEAFF
TRBD1 NA TRBJ1-5 TRBV19 TGTGCCAGTAGTACGACAGGGCGTCAGCCCCAGCATTTT CASSTTGRQPQHF
NA NA TRBJ1-4 TRBV28 TGTGCCAGTCGTATTGGGGGGAATGAAAAACTGTTTTTT CASRIGGNEKLFF
NA NA TRBJ1-2 TRBV5-1 TGCGCCAGCAGCTTGAGGGGGGGATTTTTTAACTATGGCTACACCTTC CASSLRGGFFNYGYTF
TRBD2 NA TRBJ2-1 TRBV6-4 TGTGCCAGCAGTGACTTCCTAGCGGGGGGGCCGAATGAGCAGTTCTTC CASSDFLAGGPNEQFF